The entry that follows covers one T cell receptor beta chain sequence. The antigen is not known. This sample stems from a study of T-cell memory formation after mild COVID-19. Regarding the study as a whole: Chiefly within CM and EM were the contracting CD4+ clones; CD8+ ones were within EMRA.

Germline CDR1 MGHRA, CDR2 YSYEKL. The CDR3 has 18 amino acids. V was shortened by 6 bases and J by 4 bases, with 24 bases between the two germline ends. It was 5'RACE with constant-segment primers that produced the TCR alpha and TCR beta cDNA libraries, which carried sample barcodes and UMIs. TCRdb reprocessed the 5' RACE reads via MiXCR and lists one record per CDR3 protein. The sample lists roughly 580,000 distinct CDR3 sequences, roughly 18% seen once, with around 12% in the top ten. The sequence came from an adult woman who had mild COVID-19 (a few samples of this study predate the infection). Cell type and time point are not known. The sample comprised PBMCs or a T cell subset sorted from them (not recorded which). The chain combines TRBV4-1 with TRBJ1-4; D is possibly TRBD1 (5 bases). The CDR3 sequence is CASSSYGGGAGSNEKLFF. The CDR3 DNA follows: TGCGCCAGCAGTTCTTACGGGGGAGGGGCTGGAAGTAATGAAAAACTGTTTTTT.